The 23 T cell receptor beta chains below all came from one sample that was sequenced in a study of CD8 T cells in Susac syndrome. With random hexamers, roughly 0.5 to 1 ug RNA was reverse transcribed. A single record per CDR3 protein comes from TCRdb applying MiXCR to the immunoSEQ multiplex PCR reads. The data show about 280,000 distinct CDR3 sequences, roughly 85% seen once. Sample: CD8+ T cells from PBMCs. The receptors originated from a human donor with multiple sclerosis.

This chain links TRBV4-1 with TRBJ2-7; the D gene could be TRBD1 or TRBD2 (6 bases each). The V gene lost 4 bases and the J gene lost 4 bases, with 17 bases spanning the gap. The CDR3 totals 15 residues. Germline V CDR1 and CDR2: MGHRA, YSYEKL. The CDR3 region has the DNA TGCGCCAGCAGCCCCCTGTGGGGGGCCCAGTACGAGCAGTACTTC. Its translation: CASSPLWGAQYEQYF.

This clonotype was seen more than once but under ten times. V usage is TRBV28 and J usage is TRBJ2-7; TRBD1 or TRBD2 may be the D gene (7 bases each). Germline CDR1 reads MDHEN; CDR2 reads SYDVKM. Trimming cost V 5 bases and J 1 base, with 27 bases left between them. CDR3 length: 19 residues. The CDR3: CASSTGDEAGPRHSYEQYF. The CDR3, as DNA: TGTGCCAGCAGTACAGGGGACGAAGCGGGACCCCGACATTCCTACGAGCAGTACTTC.

This chain's CDR3 is CASSVRGQGFADTQYF. The CDR3 nucleotides read TGTGCCAGCAGCGTCCGGGGACAGGGGTTCGCAGATACGCAGTATTTT. The chain uses TRBV13 and TRBJ2-3; 10 bases are shared with TRBD1. CDR1 is PRHDT, CDR2 FYEKMQ, per germline (reference sequence). Trimming at V came to 5 bases and at J to 4 bases, leaving 9 bases not matched to a gene. This CDR3 is built from 16 residues.

This chain links TRBV24-1 with TRBJ2-7; D uncertain. Trimming took off 7 bases at V and 9 bases at J, with 15 bases between the two ends. The CDR3 is 12 residues long. CDR1 and CDR2 from the germline V gene are KGHDR and SFDVKD. CDR3 residues: CATRRRRLWQYF. In DNA, the CDR3 is TGTGCCACCAGAAGAAGGAGACTTTGGCAGTACTTC.

This clonotype came up once. The chain has TRBV27 and TRBJ2-1; no definite D call. Germline V lookup: CDR1 MNHEY, CDR2 SMNVEV (reference sequence). There are 14 residues in the CDR3. Trimming took 8 bases from V and 10 from J, leaving 21 bases between them. In DNA form, the CDR3 reads TGTGCCAGCTCTCGGGCTAACCCACGCCCGGAGCAGTTCTTC. Its translation: CASSRANPRPEQFF.

The chain combines TRBV6-5 with TRBJ2-1; 7 positions match TRBD2. The germline V gene encodes CDR1 MNHEY and CDR2 SVGAGI. This CDR3 is 17 amino acids long. J lost 0 bases, V lost 0 bases, and 5 bases had no gene match. The CDR3 DNA reads as TGTGCCAGCAGTTACTCGGGAGGGAGGGGCTCCTACAATGAGCAGTTCTTC. It codes for CASSYSGGRGSYNEQFF.

The chain links TRBV5-6 to TRBJ1-5, with a tentative D call TRBD1 (5 bases). The CDR3 runs to 12 residues. Germline V CDR1 and CDR2: SGHDT, YYEEEE. V was clipped by 4 bases and J by 11 bases, with 13 bases between them. CDR3 amino acids: CASSATDSAQHF. CDR3 sequence (DNA): TGTGCCAGCAGCGCGACAGACTCAGCCCAGCATTTT.

The V gene is TRBV3-1, the J gene TRBJ1-2; D is possibly TRBD1 (5 bases). Germline CDR1 is LGHDT and CDR2 is YNNKEL (reference sequence). V gave up 5 bases and J gave up 4 bases, with 14 bases separating them. This CDR3 comprises 14 residues. CDR3 in DNA: TGTGCCAGCAGCGCAGGGTTCTTAGGCTATGGCTACACCTTC. It specifies CASSAGFLGYGYTF.

This clonotype showed up just once. The rearrangement uses TRBV23-1 and TRBJ2-3, with D hard to call. TRBV23-1 is an open reading frame whose function is uncertain. CDR3 length equals 13 residues. Trimming took 4 bases from V and 5 from J, leaving 10 bases between them. This chain's CDR3 is CASSRQGGDTQYF. CDR3 bases: TGCGCCAGCAGTCGGCAAGGTGGAGATACGCAGTATTTT.

This chain uses TRBV19 with TRBJ2-1, with 7 nucleotides matching TRBD1. Trimming cost V 7 bases and J 5 bases; bases outside gene matches: 14. The germline V gene has CDR1 LNHDA and CDR2 SQIVND (reference sequence). The CDR3 consists of 16 residues. This CDR3 reads CASTDSFGTENNEQFF. CDR3 DNA: TGTGCCAGTACAGATTCGTTCGGGACAGAAAACAATGAGCAGTTCTTC.

The chain links TRBV30 to TRBJ2-1, with 9 bases aligning to TRBD2. CDR1 GTSNPN and CDR2 SVGIG come from the germline V gene (reference sequence). The junction had 14 bases not matched to a gene; V was cut back by 2 bases and J by 3 bases. The CDR3 totals 18 residues. The CDR3 reads CAWSPSGTSLPIYNEQFF. The CDR3 coding sequence is TGTGCCTGGAGTCCCTCCGGGACTAGCCTCCCCATCTACAATGAGCAGTTCTTC.

V is TRBV20-1 and J is TRBJ2-1; D call uncertain. Trimming took 0 bases from V and 3 from J, leaving 9 bases between them. Germline CDR1 reads DFQATT; CDR2 reads SNEGSKA (reference sequence). The CDR3 runs to 14 residues. The CDR3 coding sequence is TGCAGTGCTAGAGAAGGCCAGGACTACAATGAGCAGTTCTTC. Its translation is CSAREGQDYNEQFF.

V gene TRBV9 combines with J gene TRBJ2-7; TRBD2 might be the D (6 bases). Germline loops: CDR1 SGDLS, CDR2 YYNGEE. Trimming cost V 1 base and J 2 bases, with 13 bases left between them. The length of the CDR3 is 15 residues. The chain's CDR3 is CASSVYGAGPYEQYF. The CDR3 DNA sequence: TGTGCCAGCAGCGTATACGGAGCGGGCCCCTACGAGCAGTACTTC.

This chain links TRBV5-6 with TRBJ2-3; D call uncertain. This CDR3 spans 12 amino acids. V shed 0 bases and J shed 7 bases, with 6 bases lying between them. Germline values: CDR1 SGHDT, CDR2 YYEEEE. CDR3 protein: CASSLDFHTQYF. The DNA of the CDR3 is TGTGCCAGCAGCTTGGACTTTCATACGCAGTATTTT. Using reference TRBV5-6 and TRBJ2-3 for the parts outside the CDR3, the full variable domain is DAGVTQSPTHLIKTRGQQVTLRCSPKSGHDTVSWYQQALGQGPQFIFQYYEEEERQRGNFPDRFSGHQFPNYSSELNVNALLLGDSALYLCASSLDFHTQYFGPGTRLTVL.

The chain has TRBV5-5 and TRBJ1-4, with TRBD1 as a possible D gene (5 bases). CDR3 size: 15 residues. Germline V lookup: CDR1 SGHKS, CDR2 YYEKEE (reference sequence). Deletions cut 2 bases from V and 4 bases from J, with 12 bases between. CDR3 amino acids: CASSFRDGLNEKLFF. For the CDR3, the DNA is TGTGCCAGCAGCTTCCGGGACGGCCTTAATGAAAAACTGTTTTTT.

For the CDR3, the DNA is TGTGCCAGCTCAAAATCAGGATTTGGCCAGCCCCAGCATTTT. Encoded protein: CASSKSGFGQPQHF. The gene calls are TRBV18 and TRBJ1-5; D gene uncertain. Germline CDR1 reads KGHSH; CDR2 reads LQKENI. Trimming shortened V by 5 bases and J by 7 bases, and 15 bases separated the two germline ends. This CDR3 has 14 residues.

The chain has TRBV7-9 and TRBJ2-5; 11 bases fit TRBD2. The CDR3 totals 17 residues. The germline CDR1 and CDR2 sequences are SEHNR and FQNEAQ (reference sequence). The junction had 8 bases not matched to a gene; V was cut back by 4 bases and J by 1 base. The CDR3 loop reads CASSSYPLAGVQETQYF. The CDR3 region has the DNA TGTGCCAGCAGCTCCTATCCACTAGCGGGAGTCCAAGAGACCCAGTACTTC.

The chain recombines TRBV27 with TRBJ2-1; 7 nucleotides agree with TRBD2. The CDR3 totals 15 residues. The germline V gene has CDR1 MNHEY and CDR2 SMNVEV (reference sequence). Trimming removed 5 bases from V and 4 bases from J; junction bases left unmatched: 8. CDR3 bases: TGTGCCAGCAGTGACTCAGCGGGACTATACAATGAGCAGTTCTTC. Protein product: CASSDSAGLYNEQFF.

The gene calls are TRBV23-1 and TRBJ2-7; D call uncertain. TRBV23-1 is filed as an ORF, its function uncertain. V lost 10 bases and J lost 0, with 19 bases in between. There are 15 residues in the CDR3. The CDR3 sequence is CAMQFIPGLSYEQYF. CDR3 nucleotide sequence: TGCGCCATGCAGTTTATCCCGGGCCTCTCCTACGAGCAGTACTTC.

This clonotype was picked up a small number of times. One end of the junction does not line up with germline, which may come from a read error. The chain couples TRBV7-8 to TRBJ2-2; TRBD2 is a possible D gene (6 bases). The CDR3 sequence is 16 residues long. Germline CDR1 is SGHVS and CDR2 is FQNEAQ. The CDR3: CASSFSRERNTGELFF. The CDR3, as DNA: TGTGCCAGCAGCTTTAGCCGGGAGAGGAACACCGGGGAGCTTTTTTTT.

This sequence joins TRBV4-1 and TRBJ2-1; TRBD2 matches at 10 bases. This CDR3 is built from 18 residues. Germline CDR1 reads MGHRA; CDR2 reads YSYEKL. The V segment lost 3 bases and the J segment 3 bases; nucleotides outside the gene matches: 11. The CDR3 nucleotides are TGCGCCAGCAGCCATACAGAGGGACTAGCGAAGGTCTACAATGAGCAGTTCTTC. Translating it yields CASSHTEGLAKVYNEQFF.

The chain is built from TRBV28 and TRBJ2-7; D may be TRBD1 (6 bases). CDR3 length: 15 residues. CDR1 is MDHEN and CDR2 is SYDVKM in the germline V gene. The V end lost 3 bases, the J end lost 0 bases, and 12 bases lay between the germline ends. For the CDR3, the DNA is TGTGCCAGCAGTTTTGTCAGGGGTTTCTCCTACGAGCAGTACTTC. Its protein is CASSFVRGFSYEQYF. Complete variable domain (other parts from reference TRBV28 and TRBJ2-7): DVKVTQSSRYLVKRTGEKVFLECVQDMDHENMFWYRQDPGLGLRLIYFSYDVKMKEKGDIPEGYSVSREKKERFSLILESASTNQTSMYLCASSFVRGFSYEQYFGPGTRLTVT.

The CDR3 spells CASSFKREGRTDTQYF. DNA of the CDR3: TGTGCCAGCAGCTTTAAGCGGGAGGGCCGGACAGATACGCAGTATTTT. The V and J genes are TRBV7-6 and TRBJ2-3; TRBD2 matches at 10 bases. With V trimmed by 3 bases and J by 3 bases, 6 bases remained unmatched. This CDR3 region has 16 residues. CDR1 and CDR2 from the germline V gene are SGHVS and FNYEAQ.